These 5 T cell receptor beta chains came from one sample sequenced in a study of blood T cell repertoires in COVID-19. Produced via immunoSEQ multiplex PCR; TCRdb's table is partial and in-frame only. The sample lists around 68,000 clones, around nine tenths occurring once. Sequencing was carried out using peripheral blood. These receptor sequences come from a man aged 45-65 years with active COVID-19.

The rearrangement joins TRBV7-9 to TRBJ1-2; D remains ambiguous. Germline V gene sequence: CDR1 SEHNR, CDR2 FQNEAQ (reference sequence). Trimming pared 6 bases from V and 2 bases from J, leaving 13 bases between. The CDR3 runs 14 residues. The CDR3 spells CASSFTGSNYGYTF. CDR3 coding DNA: TGTGCCAGCAGTTTTACCGGGTCGAACTATGGCTACACCTTC.

The chain combines TRBV5-6 with TRBJ2-2; TRBD1 agrees at 8 bases. Looked up from germline, CDR1 is SGHDT and CDR2 is YYEEEE. After removal of 1 base from V and 7 bases from J, the junction contained 12 bases not matched to a gene. The CDR3 consists of 17 residues. CDR3 loop: CASSLTLAGGVDGELFF. In DNA form, the CDR3 reads TGTGCCAGCAGCTTGACCCTTGCAGGGGGCGTTGACGGGGAGCTGTTTTTT.

The genes are TRBV9 and TRBJ1-6, with D uncertain. Germline CDR1 and CDR2: SGDLS and YYNGEE. This CDR3 contains 18 residues. The V end was cut by 0 bases, the J end by 8 bases, with 21 bases between. DNA of the CDR3: TGTGCCAGCAGCGTAGCCACGGACCCATGGGTGAGGGATTCACCCCTCCACTTT. This sequence encodes CASSVATDPWVRDSPLHF.

The gene calls are TRBV11-2 and TRBJ2-5; 9 bases are shared with TRBD2. The CDR3 consists of 16 residues. With 4 bases clipped from V and 0 bases from J, the junction kept 6 bases outside the gene matches. CDR1 and CDR2 (germline): SGHAT, FQNNGV. CDR3 protein: CASSSTSGPYQETQYF. DNA for the CDR3: TGTGCCAGCAGCTCTACTAGCGGGCCCTACCAAGAGACCCAGTACTTC. The variable domain in full, with the rest retrieved from reference TRBV11-2 and TRBJ2-5, is EAGVAQSPRYKIIEKRQSVAFWCNPISGHATLYWYQQILGQGPKLLIQFQNNGVVDDSQLPKDRFSAERLKGVDSTLKIQPAKLEDSAVYLCASSSTSGPYQETQYFGPGTRLLVL.

The chain is built from TRBV12-5 and TRBJ2-3; no reliable D call. The CDR3 consists of 12 residues. From germline, CDR1 is LGHNT and CDR2 FRNRAP. Trimming stripped 2 bases from V and 7 bases from J, with 7 bases between. CDR3 bases: TGTGCTAGTGGTTTGACAGAACATACGCAGTATTTT. Translation: CASGLTEHTQYF.